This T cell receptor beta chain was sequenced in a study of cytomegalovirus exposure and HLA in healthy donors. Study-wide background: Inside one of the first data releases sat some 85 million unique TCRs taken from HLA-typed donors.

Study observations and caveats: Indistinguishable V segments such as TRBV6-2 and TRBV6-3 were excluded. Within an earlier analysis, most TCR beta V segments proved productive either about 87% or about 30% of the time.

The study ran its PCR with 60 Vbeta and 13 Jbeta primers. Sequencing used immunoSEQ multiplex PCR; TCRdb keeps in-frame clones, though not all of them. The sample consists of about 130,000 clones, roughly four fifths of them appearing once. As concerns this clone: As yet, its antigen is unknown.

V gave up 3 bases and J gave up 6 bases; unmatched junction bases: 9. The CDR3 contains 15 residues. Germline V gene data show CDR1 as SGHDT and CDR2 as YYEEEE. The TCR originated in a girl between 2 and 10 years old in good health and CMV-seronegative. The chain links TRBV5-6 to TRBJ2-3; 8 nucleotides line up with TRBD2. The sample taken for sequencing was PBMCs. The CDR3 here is CASSSVSGGRDTQYF. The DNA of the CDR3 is TGTGCCAGCAGCTCCGTGTCGGGGGGGCGTGATACGCAGTATTTT.